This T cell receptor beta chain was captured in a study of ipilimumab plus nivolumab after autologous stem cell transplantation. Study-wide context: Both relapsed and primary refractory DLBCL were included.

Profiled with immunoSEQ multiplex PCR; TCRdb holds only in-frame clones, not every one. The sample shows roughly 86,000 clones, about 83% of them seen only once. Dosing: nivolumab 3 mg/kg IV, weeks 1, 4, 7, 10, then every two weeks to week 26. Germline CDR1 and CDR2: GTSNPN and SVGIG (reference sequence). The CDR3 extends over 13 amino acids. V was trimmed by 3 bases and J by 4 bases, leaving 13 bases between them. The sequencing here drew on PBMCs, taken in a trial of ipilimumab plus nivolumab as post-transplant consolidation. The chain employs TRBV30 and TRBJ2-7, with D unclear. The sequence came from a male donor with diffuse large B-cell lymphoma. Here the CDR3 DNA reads TGTGCCTGGAGAACCCACGGACGGTACGAGCAGTACTTC. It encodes CAWRTHGRYEQYF.